The rows below give T cell receptor beta chains drawn from one sample of a study of blood T cell repertoires in COVID-19. Profiling relied on immunoSEQ multiplex PCR, and the TCRdb table lists in-frame clones only, not all of them. Of 95,000 to 150,000 clones listed, 85% to 90% are singletons. Sequenced sample: peripheral blood. These receptors came from a woman aged 45-60 years with acute or convalescent COVID-19. CDR3s include the opening cysteine and the closing phenylalanine or tryptophan. The D gene is left open where the match is weak. Size values are once, few and many counts, or a class for expanded clones, and some rows have none.

-	-	TRBJ2-7	TRBV6-5	TGTGCCAGCAGTTTAGCGGGACAGCCAGGCTACGAGCAGTACTTC	CASSLAGQPGYEQYF
TRBD1	few	TRBJ1-5	TRBV24-1	TGTGCCACCAGTGATTATCATAGAGGACAGGGGGTTCGTAGCAATCAGCCCCAGCATTTT	CATSDYHRGQGVRSNQPQHF
TRBD1	-	TRBJ1-4	TRBV5-4	TGTGCCAGCAGCCCGACAGGGGCCGCTAATGAAAAACTGTTTTTT	CASSPTGAANEKLFF
TRBD1	-	TRBJ1-2	TRBV11-3	TGTGCCAGCAGCTTTGGAAGTAGGGGGCGCGAGGGAAACTATGGCTACACCTTC	CASSFGSRGREGNYGYTF
-	-	TRBJ1-4	TRBV15	TGTGCCACCAGCAGAGACTCCGGGTCCGATGAAAAACTGTTTTTT	CATSRDSGSDEKLFF
TRBD1	once	TRBJ1-1	TRBV27	TGTGCCAGCAGTTTATTGACAGGGGGCGCGAATGAAGCTTTCTTT	CASSLLTGGANEAFF
-	-	TRBJ2-2	TRBV2	TGTGCCAGCACGACACAGGGAGGGACCGGGGAGCTGTTTTTT	CASTTQGGTGELFF
-	-	TRBJ1-4	TRBV2	TGTGCCAGCAGCCGCGGCGAGAGGAAGGAAAAACTGTTTTTT	CASSRGERKEKLFF
-	-	TRBJ1-1	TRBV7-9	TGTGCCAGCAGCTTAAGTATCTCGGCTGAAGCTTTCTTT	CASSLSISAEAFF
-	-	TRBJ1-3	TRBV7-9	TGTGCCAGCAGCCCACAGGGCTCTGGAAACACCATATATTTT	CASSPQGSGNTIYF
TRBD1	-	TRBJ1-3	TRBV5-1	TGCGCCAGCAGCTTGGCTGGGACAGGGGCTGGAAACACCATATATTTT	CASSLAGTGAGNTIYF
-	once	TRBJ2-4	TRBV19	TGTGCCAGTAGTGGGGGTAACAGGGACATAGCCAAAAACATTCAGTACTTC	CASSGGNRDIAKNIQYF
TRBD2	-	TRBJ2-2	TRBV7-2	TGTGCCAGCAGCCCCCCTAGCGGGAGGGCCCGAACCGGGGAGCTGTTTTTT	CASSPPSGRARTGELFF
TRBD1	once	TRBJ1-2	TRBV29-1	TGCAGCGTTATCTTCCAGGGGGCCGTCTATGGCTACACCTTC	CSVIFQGAVYGYTF
-	-	TRBJ2-7	TRBV14	TGTGCCAGCAGCCAAGATTCGCCCCTTGGGGGGAGTACAACCTACGAGCAGTACTTC	CASSQDSPLGGSTTYEQYF
-	-	TRBJ2-3	TRBV24-1	TGTGCCACCAGTGACCTTTCCGATACTAGTGGTACGCAGTATTTT	CATSDLSDTSGTQYF
TRBD1	-	TRBJ1-1	TRBV20-1	TGCAGTGCTAGTCGGCAGGGGGCTAACACTGAAGCTTTCTTT	CSASRQGANTEAFF
-	few	TRBJ1-4	TRBV7-9	TGTGCCAGCAGCTTACCAGGGGCTTACGAAAAACTGTTTTTT	CASSLPGAYEKLFF
TRBD2	-	TRBJ2-3	TRBV5-6	TGTGCCAGCAGTCGGGGACTAGCGGGGATCACAGATACGCAGTATTTT	CASSRGLAGITDTQYF
TRBD1	-	TRBJ2-1	TRBV11-2	TGTGCCAGCAGCTCTGGACAGGGCTCCTACAATGAGCAGTTCTTC	CASSSGQGSYNEQFF
-	once	TRBJ1-6	TRBV30	TGTGCCTGGAGTACTAAGGTCGGCATACCGAATAATTCACCCCTCCACTTT	CAWSTKVGIPNNSPLHF
-	-	TRBJ1-6	TRBV7-6	TGTGCCAGCAGCTTCGGAGTCCTATCGAGCTCCTATAATTCACCCCTCCACTTT	CASSFGVLSSSYNSPLHF
TRBD2	-	TRBJ2-7	TRBV7-9	TGTGCCAGCAGCTTAGGATCTGGGACTAGCCCTCCTCTCGAGCAGTACTTC	CASSLGSGTSPPLEQYF
TRBD2	once	TRBJ2-3	TRBV15	TGTGCCACCAGCCTCGGGGTGGGGACTAGCGGGGGGCCAGGAGATACGCAGTATTTT	CATSLGVGTSGGPGDTQYF
-	-	TRBJ2-7	TRBV7-9	TGTGCCAGCAGCCCCCCCCCTAGGAGTAAATCCTACGAGCAGTACTTC	CASSPPPRSKSYEQYF
TRBD2	-	TRBJ2-1	TRBV29-1	TGCAGCGTTGATCTAGCGGGGGGCTACAATGAGCAGTTCTTC	CSVDLAGGYNEQFF
TRBD1	-	TRBJ2-2	TRBV9	TGTGCCAGCAGCGTCGTAGGGACAGGGCTCACCGGGGAGCTGTTTTTT	CASSVVGTGLTGELFF
TRBD2	once	TRBJ2-3	TRBV10-2	TGCGCCAGCAAGCTAGCGGCCCACACAGATACGCAGTATTTT	CASKLAAHTDTQYF
TRBD1	-	TRBJ2-1	TRBV3-1/TRBV3-2	TGTGCCAGCAGCCACGGACAGGGGGCGCCGAATGAGCAGTTCTTC	CASSHGQGAPNEQFF
-	-	TRBJ1-3	TRBV30	TGTGCCTGGATCCCAAGGGGTTATGGAAACACCATATATTTT	CAWIPRGYGNTIYF
TRBD2	-	TRBJ2-1	TRBV10-2	TGCGCCAGCAGGACGGGGACTAGCGGCTACAATGAGCAGTTCTTC	CASRTGTSGYNEQFF
TRBD2	few	TRBJ2-3	TRBV4-3	TGCGCCAGCAGCCAAGATAAGCTAGCGGGAGAAACAGATACGCAGTATTTT	CASSQDKLAGETDTQYF
-	-	TRBJ1-2	TRBV12-3/TRBV12-4	TGTGCCAGCGCCTCTCAGGGAAAAGGCTACACCTTC	CASASQGKGYTF
TRBD1	-	TRBJ2-3	TRBV30	TGTGCCTGGAGTGTCCGGGACAGGGGCACAGATACGCAGTATTTT	CAWSVRDRGTDTQYF
TRBD2	-	TRBJ2-2	TRBV10-3	TGTGCCGTAAGCGTAGCGGGTGCCACCGGGGAGCTGTTTTTT	CAVSVAGATGELFF
TRBD1	-	TRBJ1-6	TRBV7-9	TGTGCCAGCAGCTTACACAGAGGGGGCAATTTGTCACCCCTCCACTTT	CASSLHRGGNLSPLHF
TRBD1	-	TRBJ1-1	TRBV7-2	TGTGCCAGCAGCTTAATTACAGGGGGTGCTGAAGCTTTCTTT	CASSLITGGAEAFF
-	-	TRBJ1-5	TRBV10-1	TGCGCCAGCAGTGCGGGTCCTCAGCCCCAGCATTTT	CASSAGPQPQHF
-	-	TRBJ1-1	TRBV7-6	TGTGCCAGCAGCTCCGAGTCCGGGACAACGAACACTGAAGCTTTCTTT	CASSSESGTTNTEAFF
TRBD2	-	TRBJ2-5	TRBV5-1	TGCGCCAGCAGCTTGGGACTAGCGGGGGAATTCCAAGAGACCCAGTACTTC	CASSLGLAGEFQETQYF
-	-	TRBJ2-3	TRBV29-1	TGCAGCGTAGAAGTACACGATACGCAGTATTTT	CSVEVHDTQYF
TRBD1	-	TRBJ1-2	TRBV7-2	TGTGCCAGCAGCTTAGAGCAGGGGGGCTTATATGGCTACACCTTC	CASSLEQGGLYGYTF